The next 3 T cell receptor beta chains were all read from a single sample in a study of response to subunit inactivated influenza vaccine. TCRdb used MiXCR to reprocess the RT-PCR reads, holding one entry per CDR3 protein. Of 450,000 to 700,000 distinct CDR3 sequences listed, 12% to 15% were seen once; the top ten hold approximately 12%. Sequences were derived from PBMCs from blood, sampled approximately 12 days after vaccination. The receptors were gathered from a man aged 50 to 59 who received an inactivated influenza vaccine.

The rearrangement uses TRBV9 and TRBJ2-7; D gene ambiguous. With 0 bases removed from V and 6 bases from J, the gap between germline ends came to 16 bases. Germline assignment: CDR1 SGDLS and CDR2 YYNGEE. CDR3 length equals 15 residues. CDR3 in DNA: TGTGCCAGCAGCGTAGACCCCGGGCCCAGGAGCGAGCAGTACTTC. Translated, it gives CASSVDPGPRSEQYF.

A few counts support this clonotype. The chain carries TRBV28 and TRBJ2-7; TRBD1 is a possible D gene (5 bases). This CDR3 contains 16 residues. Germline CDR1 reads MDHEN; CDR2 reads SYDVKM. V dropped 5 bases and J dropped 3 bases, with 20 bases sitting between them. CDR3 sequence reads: CASSTAPGILVYEQYF. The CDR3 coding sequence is TGTGCCAGCAGTACCGCTCCAGGGATTCTGGTCTACGAGCAGTACTTC.

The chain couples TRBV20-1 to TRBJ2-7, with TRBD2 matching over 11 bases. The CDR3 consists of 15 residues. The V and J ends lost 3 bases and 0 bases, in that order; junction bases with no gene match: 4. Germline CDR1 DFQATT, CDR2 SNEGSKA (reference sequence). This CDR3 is CSARAGLAASYEQYF. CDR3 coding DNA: TGCAGTGCTAGGGCGGGACTAGCGGCCTCCTACGAGCAGTACTTC.